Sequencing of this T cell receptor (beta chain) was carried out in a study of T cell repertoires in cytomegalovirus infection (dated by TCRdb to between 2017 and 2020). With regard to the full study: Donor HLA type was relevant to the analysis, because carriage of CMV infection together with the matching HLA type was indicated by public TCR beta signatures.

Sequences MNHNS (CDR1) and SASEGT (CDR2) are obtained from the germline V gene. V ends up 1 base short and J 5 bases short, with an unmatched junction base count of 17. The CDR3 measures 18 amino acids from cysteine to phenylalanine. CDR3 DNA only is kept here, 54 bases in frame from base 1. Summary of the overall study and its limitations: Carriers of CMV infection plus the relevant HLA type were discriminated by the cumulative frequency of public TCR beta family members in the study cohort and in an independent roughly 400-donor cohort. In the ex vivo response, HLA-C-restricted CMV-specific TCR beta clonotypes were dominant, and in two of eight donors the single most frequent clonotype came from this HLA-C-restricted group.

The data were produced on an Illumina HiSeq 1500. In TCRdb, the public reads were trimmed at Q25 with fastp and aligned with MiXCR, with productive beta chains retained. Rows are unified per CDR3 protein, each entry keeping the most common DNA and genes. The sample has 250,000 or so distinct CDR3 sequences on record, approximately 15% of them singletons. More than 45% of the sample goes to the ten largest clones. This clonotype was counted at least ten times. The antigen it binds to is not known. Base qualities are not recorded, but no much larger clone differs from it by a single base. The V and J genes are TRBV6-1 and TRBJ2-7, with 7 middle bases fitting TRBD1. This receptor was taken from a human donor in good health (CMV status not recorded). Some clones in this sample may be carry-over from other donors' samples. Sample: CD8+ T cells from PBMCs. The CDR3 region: CASSEGVSTKGATDEQYF. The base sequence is TGTGCCAGCAGTGAAGGGGTCTCAACCAAGGGGGCGACGGACGAGCAGTACTTC.